These 8 T cell receptor beta chains came from one sample sequenced in a study of T cell responses to AZD1222 COVID-19 vaccine. TCRdb's table, derived via immunoSEQ multiplex PCR, lists solely in-frame clones and lacks some. The sample holds 40,000 to 65,000 clones, 65% to 85% seen once. The sequencing used peripheral blood, collected on day 0 of AZD1222 vaccination. The source of these receptors is an adult in good health.

The rearrangement uses TRBV6-1 and TRBJ1-6; D is uncertain. V gave up 10 bases and J gave up 8 bases, with 18 bases separating them. Per germline, CDR1 MNHNS and CDR2 SASEGT. The CDR3 extends over 14 amino acids. DNA for the CDR3: TGTGCCACCGGCAAGAGGGCACGTTATTCACCCCTCCACTTT. Protein: CATGKRARYSPLHF.

There are a few counts of this clone. This chain joins TRBV3-1 (or the pseudogene TRBV3-2) and TRBJ2-7, with D possibly TRBD2 on 6 matching bases. Germline V gene data show CDR1 as LGHDT and CDR2 as YNNKEL (reference sequence). V gave up 6 bases and J gave up 3 bases, with 18 bases separating them. CDR3 size: 15 residues. CDR3 sequence reads: CASSQPTGLNYEQYF. The CDR3 DNA reads as TGTGCCAGCAGTCAACCCACTGGACTAAACTACGAGCAGTACTTC.

The V gene is TRBV19, the J gene TRBJ2-2; 7 bases fit TRBD1. Per the germline V gene, CDR1 is LNHDA and CDR2 is SQIVND (reference sequence). This CDR3 spans 13 amino acids. V gave up 7 bases and J gave up 15 bases; unmatched junction bases: 14. CDR3 loop: CASTHWGTDSMFF. CDR3 bases: TGTGCCAGTACTCACTGGGGGACAGACTCGATGTTTTTT.

The V gene is TRBV4-3, the J gene TRBJ1-5; D gene uncertain. The CDR3 covers 16 residues. CDR1 LGHNA and CDR2 YSLEER come from the germline V gene. Deletions cut 0 bases from V and 0 bases from J, with 9 bases between. The CDR3 protein is CASSQEFGISNQPQHF. The CDR3 DNA reads as TGCGCCAGCAGCCAAGAATTTGGGATTAGCAATCAGCCCCAGCATTTT.

This chain links TRBV5-1 with TRBJ2-5; D gene ambiguous. Germline-derived CDR1 and CDR2 are SGHRS and YFSETQ. The CDR3 loop spans 13 amino acids. The germline V and J ends were trimmed by 0 bases and 2 bases, with 5 bases remaining between them. CDR3 nucleotides: TGCGCCAGCAGCTTGGGTGGGCAAGAGACCCAGTACTTC. Translating it yields CASSLGGQETQYF.

DNA for the CDR3: TGTGCCAGCAGCTTGCGTGATCACGAGCAGTACTTC. This encodes CASSLRDHEQYF. The chain couples TRBV5-6 to TRBJ2-7; D is unclear. CDR1 is SGHDT, CDR2 YYEEEE, per germline. The V end lost 1 base, the J end lost 5 bases, and 7 bases lay between the germline ends. The CDR3 totals 12 residues. Full variable domain (outside the CDR3, taken from reference TRBV5-6 and TRBJ2-7): DAGVTQSPTHLIKTRGQQVTLRCSPKSGHDTVSWYQQALGQGPQFIFQYYEEEERQRGNFPDRFSGHQFPNYSSELNVNALLLGDSALYLCASSLRDHEQYFGPGTRLTVT.

The genes are TRBV7-9 and TRBJ1-5, with 7 bases that match TRBD1. V was pared by 8 bases and J by 2 bases, with 9 bases of the junction left unmatched. The germline gives CDR1 SEHNR, CDR2 FQNEAQ (reference sequence). The CDR3 is 15 residues long. In nucleotides, the CDR3 is TGTGCCAGCGGGAATGACAGGGTTGGCAATCAGCCCCAGCATTTT. It specifies CASGNDRVGNQPQHF.

This clone was recorded once. The chain has TRBV7-9 and TRBJ2-1, with unresolved D. CDR1 is SEHNR, CDR2 FQNEAQ, per germline (reference sequence). The V gene lost 5 bases and the J gene lost 6 bases, with 20 bases spanning the gap. The CDR3 is made up of 16 amino acids. The CDR3 sequence is CASSVRADRPSNEQFF. CDR3 sequence (DNA): TGTGCCAGCAGCGTACGGGCGGATCGGCCTAGCAATGAGCAGTTCTTC.